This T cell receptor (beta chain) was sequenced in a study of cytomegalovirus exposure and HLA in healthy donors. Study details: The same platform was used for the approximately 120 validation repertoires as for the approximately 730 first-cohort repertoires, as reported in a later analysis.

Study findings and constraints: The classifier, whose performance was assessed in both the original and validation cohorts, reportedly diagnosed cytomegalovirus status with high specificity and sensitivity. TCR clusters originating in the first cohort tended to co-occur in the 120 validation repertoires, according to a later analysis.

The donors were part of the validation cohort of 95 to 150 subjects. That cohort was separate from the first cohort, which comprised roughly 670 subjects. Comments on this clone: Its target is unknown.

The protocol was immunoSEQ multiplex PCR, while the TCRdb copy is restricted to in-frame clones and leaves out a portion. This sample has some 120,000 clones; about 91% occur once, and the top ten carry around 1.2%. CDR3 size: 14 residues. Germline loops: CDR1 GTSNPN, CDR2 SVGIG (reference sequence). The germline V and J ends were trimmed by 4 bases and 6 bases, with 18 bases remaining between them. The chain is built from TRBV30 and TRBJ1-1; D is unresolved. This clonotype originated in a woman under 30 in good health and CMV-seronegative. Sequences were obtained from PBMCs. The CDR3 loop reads CAWKISGSPSEAFF. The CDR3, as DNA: TGTGCCTGGAAAATATCCGGGTCCCCCTCTGAAGCTTTCTTT. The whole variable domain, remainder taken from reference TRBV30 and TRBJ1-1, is SQTIHQWPATLVQPVGSPLSLECTVEGTSNPNLYWYRQAAGRGLQLLFYSVGIGQISSEVPQNLSASRPQDRQFILSSKKLLLSDSGFYLCAWKISGSPSEAFFGQGTRLTVV.